This TCR beta chain was found in a study of T cell repertoires in cytomegalovirus infection. TCRdb re-derived calls from the reads in MiXCR, one entry per CDR3 protein. The top ten clones hold 2.8% of a sample with approximately 700,000 distinct CDR3 sequences, about a third of them seen once. This clonotype turned up a few times. The V segment lost 4 bases and the J segment 4 bases; nucleotides outside the gene matches: 13. The CDR3 loop spans 17 amino acids. The V gene's germline CDR1 is LNHDA and CDR2 SQIVND (reference sequence). Sequencing was carried out using PBMCs. The TCR sequence derives from a human donor in good health (CMV status not recorded). Some clones in this sample may be carry-over from other donors' samples. V is TRBV19 and J is TRBJ2-3; 8 nucleotides match TRBD1. The CDR3 DNA reads TGTGCCAGTAGTACCCACTGGACAGGGAATAACCCAGATACGCAGTATTTT. It codes for CASSTHWTGNNPDTQYF.